Sequencing of this T cell receptor beta chain was carried out in a study of cytomegalovirus exposure and HLA in healthy donors (dated by TCRdb to the late 2010s). In the study overall: In an earlier analysis of fewer than 750 of the donors, 250 to 300 Gb of sequence data and 90 million to 130 million unique TCR beta sequences from 150 million to 200 million T cells were reported. To predict cytomegalovirus infection status, the study combined high-throughput TCR immunosequencing, statistical association of individual TCRs with disease status, and machine learning. A later analysis re-examined previously published TCR beta repertoires from more than 650 donors and added high-resolution HLA genotyping to investigate patterns of TCR occurrence. Donor age, sex, ethnicity and CMV serostatus were collected together with the repertoire data. The genetic ancestry cluster associated with self-reported Caucasian donors included about 84% of the approximately 410 genotyped donors. Rather than using new phenotypic data, the later analysis identified candidate immune exposures from TCR beta sequences and from how often those sequences occurred across donors. Along with the approximately 670-subject first cohort, a separate validation cohort of 120 different subjects was used. The aim of the study was to test whether cataloging public T cell receptors could identify signatures of past pathogen exposure. All discovery cohort repertoires had been generated using a single sequencing platform. An early release covering roughly 640 HLA-typed donors comprised roughly 300 gigabases of sequencing data and tens of millions of unique TCR sequences. A few DR-DQ haplotypes were treated as single units for association and clustering because of strong linkage in the cohort. A later genetic analysis used genome-wide SNP genotypes for about 65% of the 666 donors, treating that subset as a discovery cohort. On average, about 200,000 unique TCR beta nucleotide sequences were sequenced per donor among a few hundred genotyped donors of the cohort, with roughly 19% of those sequences being non-productive. The study used immunosequencing to profile the T cell repertoires of under 700 subjects and linked those repertoires to cytomegalovirus serostatus. An earlier analysis of several hundred of the donors applied high-throughput TCR beta sequencing to assess whether each TCR beta V gene segment acted as functional or pseudogenic. Typing coverage varied by locus: roughly 629-640 donors for A, B, C, DRB1 and DQB1; under 550 for DQA1; nearly 610 for DPA1; under 490 for DPB1. Class I and class II HLA loci were covered by the typing at four-digit resolution.

About this clone: The specificity of this receptor is unknown. No qualities accompany the bases; no much larger clone lies one base away.

Sequences LNHDA (CDR1) and SQIVND (CDR2) are obtained from the germline V gene (reference sequence). After removal of 5 bases from V and 4 bases from J, the junction retains 2 bases not matched to a gene. The CDR3 has 13 amino acids, counting the end cysteine and phenylalanine. CDR3 DNA only is kept here, 39 bases in frame from base 1. The library came from the immunoSEQ multiplex PCR assay. For the multiplex PCR, a mixture combining 60 forward primers for TCR Vbeta segments and 13 reverse primers for TCR Jbeta segments was used. The CDR3 region of rearranged TCR beta genes was amplified from genomic DNA with a multiplex PCR assay. On the Illumina HiSeq System, the amplified TCR beta libraries were sequenced as 87-base-pair reads. Turning to the authors' computational methods: In a later analysis, tens of millions of unique TCR beta chains were counted across the approximately 640 repertoires, and roughly 10 million of these chains were shared by at least two donors. Raw reads were error-corrected and collapsed into unique sequences by a nearest-neighbor algorithm in which closely related sequences were merged to remove PCR and sequencing errors. CDR3 sequences were aligned to IMGT reference sequences to assign V, D and J gene segments. Each retained sequence needed at least a six-nucleotide match to both a V gene segment and a J gene segment. A rearrangement counted as productive if the CDR3 had no stop codons and remained in frame with V and J, and every other rearrangement counted as non-productive. CDR3 was defined by IMGT convention, running from the second conserved V-encoded cysteine to the conserved J-encoded phenylalanine. Sequences without an unambiguous match to a single V gene segment were excluded from the earlier analysis of almost 600 of the donors. In an earlier analysis of about 590 of the donors, a V segment was called functional when productive rearrangements were above 56.7%, and segregating when the standard deviation between donors exceeded 5%. A statistical classification framework was built to diagnose cytomegalovirus status from the catalog of TCR beta chain sequences. A later analysis assigned V and J genes by comparing TCR nucleotide sequences with IMGT/GENE-DB human TR gene sequences. Using the TCRdist pipeline, a later analysis assigned CDR3 sequences along with most-parsimonious VDJ recombination scenarios. In a later analysis, each TCR beta chain was defined by its CDR3 amino acid sequence together with its V-gene family, and reads without a unique V-gene family were excluded. In a later analysis, fewer than 650 highly shared, low-generation-probability nucleotide sequences were removed to address suspected cross-contamination and a sequencing artifact. In a later analysis, a clonal expansion index was calculated for each public chain from normalized within-repertoire ranks of inferred template counts. In a later analysis, generation probabilities were computed using a VDJ recombination model fitted to out-of-frame rearrangements, and the results were checked against IGoR. In a later analysis, TCR-TCR, TCR-HLA and TCR-CMV co-occurrence was scored with hypergeometric tests, and a repertoire-size bias correction was applied to TCR pairs. A later analysis estimated false discovery rates by permuting HLA or CMV assignments 20 times. In a later analysis, co-occurring TCRs were grouped using DBSCAN, and TCRdist sequence similarity was added for clustering within HLA-allele-positive subsets. Co-occurrence clustering excluded repertoires with fewer than 30,000 or more than 120,000 public chains, plus five with anomalous nucleotide sharing. TCRdb's version of the immuneACCESS table is confined to in-frame rearrangements and falls short of the full clone set. An unresolved V gene accounts for under half of the shortfall where checked; the remainder is of unknown origin. That table furnishes V, J and clone size, whereas the DNA furnished D and trimming. The sample has around 64,000 clones on record, 85% of them singletons. Roughly a tenth of the sample comes from the top ten.

Results and caveats for the whole study, not just this receptor: While some public TCRs were present in many individuals, most TCR sequences turned up only very rarely across donors. In an earlier analysis of fewer than 750 of the donors, most TCR beta V segments were observed in productive rearrangements about 90% or about 30% of the time, broadly matching IMGT annotations. The 87-base-pair reads could not distinguish some IMGT-functional V segments, including TRBV6-2 and TRBV6-3, so those segments were excluded. When HLA alleles, especially DR and DQ, strongly co-occurred, TCR associations were difficult to assign to individual alleles. In a later analysis, the rate of TCR association differed among HLA loci, with DRB1 alleles having the most associated TCRs and HLA-C alleles having the fewest. According to a later genetic analysis, donors in an Asian-associated ancestry cluster had fewer N-insertions in productive TCRs than the approximately 710-donor mean. Because some donors lacked HLA typing at each locus, the association tests relied only on the typed subset. The presence/absence analyses assumed that sequencing depth was roughly uniform across donors, and that assumption may not be true. A later genetic analysis associated a missense DCLRE1C variant with V-gene and J-gene trimming of TCR beta chains, and an independent cohort replicated the association. In this cohort, only TCR beta chains were sequenced, and detectable features were limited by the absence of alpha or paired-chain data. A cluster of highly shared sequence variants was judged likely to be a technical artifact of the sequencing pipeline. Several of the top co-occurrence clusters appeared to be linked to parvovirus B19, influenza, CMV and Epstein-Barr virus, according to a later analysis. It was suggested by the authors that the approach could potentially be generalized to other disease states and immunological phenotypes. A further reported finding was that TCR beta sequences accurately predicted the HLA-A and HLA-B alleles for most subjects in the first cohort. In a later analysis, some 17,000 TCR beta sequences were associated with specific HLA alleles at a false discovery rate of 0.05. Most CMV-associated TCR beta chains appeared to be HLA-restricted in a later analysis, and the HLA associations seemed to be driven largely by CMV exposure. In both the original and validation cohorts, the classifier was reported to diagnose cytomegalovirus status with high specificity and sensitivity. In the study, 150 to 200 TCR beta chains were listed as associated with cytomegalovirus. In vitro tests confirmed that a few of the cytomegalovirus-associated TCR beta chains recognize cytomegalovirus antigens. Because counts were too low, some 17 rarely observed V segments, including chromosome 9 orphons, were excluded from the earlier analysis of several hundred of the donors. Linkage disequilibrium might explain the correlated functional status among segregating V segments, but an unknown experimental factor could not be ruled out. The only immune exposure information available for the cohort was CMV serostatus. A later analysis found that HLA-associated TCR beta chains were more clonally expanded and had lower generation probabilities than equally common non-associated chains.

In total, about 650 healthy bone marrow donors made up the cohort. At the time of sampling, every cohort member was nominally healthy, though immune exposures that went unrecorded were likely present. The donor was CMV seronegative and belonged to the group of around 400 seronegative cohort members. Each donor provided a peripheral blood sample, and peripheral blood mononuclear cells were used for TCR beta sequencing. Genomic DNA extraction from the blood cell samples was performed with the Qiagen DNeasy Blood Extraction Kit. Sequencing was performed on PBMCs. This TCR was recovered from a female donor in good health and CMV-seronegative. This chain is built from TRBV19 and TRBJ2-5; TRBD2 agrees with 9 junctional bases. The DNA reads as follows: TGTGCCAGTAGTCGTAGCGGGGGAGAGACCCAGTACTTC. Its amino acids are CASSRSGGETQYF.